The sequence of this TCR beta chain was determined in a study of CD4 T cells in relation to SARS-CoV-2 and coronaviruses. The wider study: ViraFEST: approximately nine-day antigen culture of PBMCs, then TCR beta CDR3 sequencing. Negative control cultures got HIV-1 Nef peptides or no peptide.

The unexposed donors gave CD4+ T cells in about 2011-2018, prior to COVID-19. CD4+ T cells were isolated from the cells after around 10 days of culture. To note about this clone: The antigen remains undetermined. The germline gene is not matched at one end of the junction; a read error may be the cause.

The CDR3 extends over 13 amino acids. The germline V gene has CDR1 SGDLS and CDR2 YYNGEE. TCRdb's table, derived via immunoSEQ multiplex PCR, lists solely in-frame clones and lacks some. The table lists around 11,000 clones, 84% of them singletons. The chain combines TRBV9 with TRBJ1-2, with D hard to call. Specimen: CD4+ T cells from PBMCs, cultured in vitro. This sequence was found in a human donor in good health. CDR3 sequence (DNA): TGTGCCAGCAGCGTAGACGGGAGCTATGGCTACAGCTTC. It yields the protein CASSVDGSYGYSF.